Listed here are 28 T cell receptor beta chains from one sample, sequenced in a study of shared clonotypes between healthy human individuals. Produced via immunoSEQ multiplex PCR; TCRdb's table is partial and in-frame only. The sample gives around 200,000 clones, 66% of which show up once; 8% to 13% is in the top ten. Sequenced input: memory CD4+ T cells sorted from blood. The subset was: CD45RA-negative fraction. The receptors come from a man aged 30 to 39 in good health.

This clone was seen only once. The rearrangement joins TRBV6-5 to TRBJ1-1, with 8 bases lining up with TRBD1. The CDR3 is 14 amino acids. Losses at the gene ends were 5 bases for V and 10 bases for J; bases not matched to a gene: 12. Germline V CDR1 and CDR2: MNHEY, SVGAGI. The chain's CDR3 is CASSVQGAGASAFF. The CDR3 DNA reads TGTGCCAGCAGTGTCCAGGGGGCCGGCGCGTCAGCTTTCTTT.

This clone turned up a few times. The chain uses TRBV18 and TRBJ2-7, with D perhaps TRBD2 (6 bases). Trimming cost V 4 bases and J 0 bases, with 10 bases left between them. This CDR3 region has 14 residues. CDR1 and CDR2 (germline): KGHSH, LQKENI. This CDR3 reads CASSLPGGSYEQYF. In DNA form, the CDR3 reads TGTGCCAGCTCACTGCCCGGGGGCTCCTACGAGCAGTACTTC.

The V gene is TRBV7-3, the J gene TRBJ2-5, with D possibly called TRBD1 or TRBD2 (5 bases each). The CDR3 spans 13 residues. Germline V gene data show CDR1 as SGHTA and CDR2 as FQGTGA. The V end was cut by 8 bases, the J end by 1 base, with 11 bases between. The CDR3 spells CASSRGRQETQYF. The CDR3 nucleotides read TGTGCCAGCTCCCGGGGCCGCCAAGAGACCCAGTACTTC. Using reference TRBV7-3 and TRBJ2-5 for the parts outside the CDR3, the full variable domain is GAGVSQTPSNKVTEKGKYVELRCDPISGHTALYWYRQSLGQGPEFLIYFQGTGAADDSGLPNDRFFAVRPEGSVSTLKIQRTERGDSAVYLCASSRGRQETQYFGPGTRLLVL.

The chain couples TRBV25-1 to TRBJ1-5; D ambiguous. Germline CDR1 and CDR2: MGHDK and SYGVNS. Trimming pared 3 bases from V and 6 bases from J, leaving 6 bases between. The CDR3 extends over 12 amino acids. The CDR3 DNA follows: TGTGCCAGCAGTGATGGCAGTCAGCCCCAGCATTTT. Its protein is CASSDGSQPQHF.

CDR3 region: CASTRTSGRSGETQYF. The CDR3 DNA follows: TGTGCCAGCACCCGGACTAGCGGGAGGAGTGGGGAGACCCAGTACTTC. The chain combines TRBV2 with TRBJ2-5; 14 bases match TRBD2. In germline, CDR1 is SNHLY, CDR2 FYNNEI. V lost 7 bases and J lost 5; bases outside the gene matches: 9. This CDR3 region has 16 residues.

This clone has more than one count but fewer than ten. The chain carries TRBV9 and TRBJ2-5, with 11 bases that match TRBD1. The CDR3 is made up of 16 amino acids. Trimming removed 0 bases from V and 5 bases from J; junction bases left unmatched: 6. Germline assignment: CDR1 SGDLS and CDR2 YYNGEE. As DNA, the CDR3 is TGTGCCAGCAGCGTAGGGACAGGGGGCGAGATGGAGACCCAGTACTTC. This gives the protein CASSVGTGGEMETQYF.

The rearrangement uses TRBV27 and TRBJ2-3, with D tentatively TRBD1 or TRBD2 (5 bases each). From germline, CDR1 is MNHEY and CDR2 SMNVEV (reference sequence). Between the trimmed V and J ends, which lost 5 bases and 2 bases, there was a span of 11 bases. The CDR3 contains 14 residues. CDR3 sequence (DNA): TGTGCCAGCAGTCCCAGGGACCCCACAGATACGCAGTATTTT. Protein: CASSPRDPTDTQYF.

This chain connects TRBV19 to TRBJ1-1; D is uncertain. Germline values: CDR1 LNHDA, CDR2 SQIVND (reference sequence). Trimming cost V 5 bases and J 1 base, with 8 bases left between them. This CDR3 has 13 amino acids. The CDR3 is CASSRATNTEAFF. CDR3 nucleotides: TGTGCCAGTAGTCGAGCAACGAACACTGAAGCTTTCTTT.

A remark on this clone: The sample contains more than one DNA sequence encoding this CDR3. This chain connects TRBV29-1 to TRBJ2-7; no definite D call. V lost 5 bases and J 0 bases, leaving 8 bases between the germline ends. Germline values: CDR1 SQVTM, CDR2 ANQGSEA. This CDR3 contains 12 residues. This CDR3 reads CSVTSSSYEQYF. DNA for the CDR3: TGCAGCGTTACCTCGAGCTCCTACGAGCAGTACTTC.

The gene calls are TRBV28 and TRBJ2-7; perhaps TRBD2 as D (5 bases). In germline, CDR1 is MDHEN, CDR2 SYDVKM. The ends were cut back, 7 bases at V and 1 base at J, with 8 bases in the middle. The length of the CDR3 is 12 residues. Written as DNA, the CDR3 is TGTGCCAGCAAGGAGGCATCCTACGAGCAGTACTTC. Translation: CASKEASYEQYF.

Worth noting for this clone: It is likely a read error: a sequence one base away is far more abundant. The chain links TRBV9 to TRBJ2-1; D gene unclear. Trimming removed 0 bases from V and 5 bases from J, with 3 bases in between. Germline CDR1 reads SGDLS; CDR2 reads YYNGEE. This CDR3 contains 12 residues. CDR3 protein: CASSVGNNEQFF. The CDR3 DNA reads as TGTGCCAGCAGCGTAGGGAACAATGAGCAGTTCTTC.

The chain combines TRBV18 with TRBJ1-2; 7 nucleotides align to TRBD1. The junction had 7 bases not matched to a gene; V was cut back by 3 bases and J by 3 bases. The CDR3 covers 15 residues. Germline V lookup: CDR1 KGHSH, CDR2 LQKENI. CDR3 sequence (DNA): TGTGCCAGCTCACCTACCGGGACAGAACACTATGGCTACACCTTC. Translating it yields CASSPTGTEHYGYTF.

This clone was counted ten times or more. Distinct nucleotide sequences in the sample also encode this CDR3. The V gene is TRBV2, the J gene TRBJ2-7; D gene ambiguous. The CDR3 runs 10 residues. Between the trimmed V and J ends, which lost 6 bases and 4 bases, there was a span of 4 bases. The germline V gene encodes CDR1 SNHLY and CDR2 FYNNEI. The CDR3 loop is CASSEYEQYF. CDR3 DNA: TGTGCCAGCAGCGAATACGAGCAGTACTTC.

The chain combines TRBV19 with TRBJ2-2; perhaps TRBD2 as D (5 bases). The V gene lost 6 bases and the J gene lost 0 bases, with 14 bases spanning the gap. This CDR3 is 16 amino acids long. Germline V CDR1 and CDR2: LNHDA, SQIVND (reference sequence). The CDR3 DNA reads TGTGCCAGTAGCGTTCGAGGGCCGCCGAACACCGGGGAGCTGTTTTTT. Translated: CASSVRGPPNTGELFF.

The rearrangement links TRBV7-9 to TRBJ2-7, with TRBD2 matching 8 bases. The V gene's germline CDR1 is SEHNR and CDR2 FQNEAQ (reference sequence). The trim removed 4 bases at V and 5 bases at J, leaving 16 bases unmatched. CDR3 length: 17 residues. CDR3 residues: CASSSATGPGLVHEQYF. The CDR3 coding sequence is TGTGCCAGCAGCTCGGCTACGGGGCCGGGACTAGTACACGAGCAGTACTTC. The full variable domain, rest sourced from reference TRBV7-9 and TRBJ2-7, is DTGVSQNPRHKITKRGQNVTFRCDPISEHNRLYWYRQTLGQGPEFLTYFQNEAQLEKSRLLSDRFSAERPKGSFSTLEIQRTEQGDSAMYLCASSSATGPGLVHEQYFGPGTRLTVT.

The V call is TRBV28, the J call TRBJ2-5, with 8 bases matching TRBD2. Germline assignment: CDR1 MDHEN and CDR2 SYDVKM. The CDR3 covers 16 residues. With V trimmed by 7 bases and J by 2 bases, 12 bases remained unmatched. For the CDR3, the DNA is TGTGCCAGCACTAGATACGGGAGGGTATCTCAAGAGACCCAGTACTTC. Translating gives CASTRYGRVSQETQYF.

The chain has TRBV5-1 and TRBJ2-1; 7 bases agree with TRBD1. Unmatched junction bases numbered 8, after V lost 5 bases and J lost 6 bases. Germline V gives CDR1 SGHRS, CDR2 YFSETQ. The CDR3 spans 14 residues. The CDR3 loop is CASRLGGPSNEQFF. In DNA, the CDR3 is TGCGCCAGCAGGTTAGGGGGCCCTTCCAATGAGCAGTTCTTC.

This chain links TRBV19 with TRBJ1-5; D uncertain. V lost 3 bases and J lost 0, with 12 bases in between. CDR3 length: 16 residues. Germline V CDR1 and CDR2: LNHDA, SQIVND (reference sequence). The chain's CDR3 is CASSIARPGSNQPQHF. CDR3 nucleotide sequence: TGTGCCAGTAGTATCGCCAGGCCGGGTAGCAATCAGCCCCAGCATTTT. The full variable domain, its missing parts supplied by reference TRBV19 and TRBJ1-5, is DGGITQSPKYLFRKEGQNVTLSCEQNLNHDAMYWYRQDPGQGLRLIYYSQIVNDFQKGDIAEGYSVSREKKESFPLTVTSAQKNPTAFYLCASSIARPGSNQPQHFGDGTRLSIL.

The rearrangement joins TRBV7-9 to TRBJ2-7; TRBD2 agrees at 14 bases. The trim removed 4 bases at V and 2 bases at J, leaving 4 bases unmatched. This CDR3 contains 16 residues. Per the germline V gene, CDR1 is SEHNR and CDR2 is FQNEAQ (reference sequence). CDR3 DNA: TGTGCCAGCAGCTCCGGGACTAGCGGGAGCCCCTACGAGCAGTACTTC. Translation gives CASSSGTSGSPYEQYF.

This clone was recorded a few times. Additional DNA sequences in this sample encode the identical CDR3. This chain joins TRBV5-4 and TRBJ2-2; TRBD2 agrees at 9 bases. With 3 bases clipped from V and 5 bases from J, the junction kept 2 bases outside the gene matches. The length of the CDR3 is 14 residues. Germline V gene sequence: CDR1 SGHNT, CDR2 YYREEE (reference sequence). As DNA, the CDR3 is TGTGCCAGCAGCTCTGGACTAGCGACCGGGGAGCTGTTTTTT. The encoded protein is CASSSGLATGELFF.

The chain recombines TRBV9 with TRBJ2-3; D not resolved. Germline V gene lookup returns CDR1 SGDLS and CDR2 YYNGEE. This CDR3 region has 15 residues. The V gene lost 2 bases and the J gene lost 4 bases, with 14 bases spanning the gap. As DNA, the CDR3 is TGTGCCAGCAGCGTTCACGACTGGGCGGCAGATACGCAGTATTTT. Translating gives CASSVHDWAADTQYF.

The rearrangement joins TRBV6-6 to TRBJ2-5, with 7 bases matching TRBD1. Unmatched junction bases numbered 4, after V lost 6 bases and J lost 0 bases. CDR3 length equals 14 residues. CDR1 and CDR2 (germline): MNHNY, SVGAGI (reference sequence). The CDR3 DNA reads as TGTGCCAGCAGACCCGGGACAGACCAAGAGACCCAGTACTTC. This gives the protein CASRPGTDQETQYF.

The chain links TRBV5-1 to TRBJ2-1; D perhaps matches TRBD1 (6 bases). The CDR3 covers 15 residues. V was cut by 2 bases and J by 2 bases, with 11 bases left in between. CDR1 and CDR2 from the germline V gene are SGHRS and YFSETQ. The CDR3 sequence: CASSFGTPTYNEQFF. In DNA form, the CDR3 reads TGCGCCAGCAGCTTCGGGACACCTACCTACAATGAGCAGTTCTTC. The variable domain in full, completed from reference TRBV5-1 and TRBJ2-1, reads KAGVTQTPRYLIKTRGQQVTLSCSPISGHRSVSWYQQTPGQGLQFLFEYFSETQRNKGNFPGRFSGRQFSNSRSEMNVSTLELGDSALYLCASSFGTPTYNEQFFGPGTRLTVL.

Here the CDR3 reads CASSIRRGGQAAKNIQYF. CDR3 DNA: TGTGCCAGTAGTATCCGCCGTGGGGGACAGGCGGCCAAAAACATTCAGTACTTC. The chain carries TRBV19 and TRBJ2-4; 8 bases fit TRBD1. This CDR3 contains 18 residues. From germline, CDR1 is LNHDA and CDR2 SQIVND (reference sequence). V lost 3 bases and J lost 1; bases outside the gene matches: 11.

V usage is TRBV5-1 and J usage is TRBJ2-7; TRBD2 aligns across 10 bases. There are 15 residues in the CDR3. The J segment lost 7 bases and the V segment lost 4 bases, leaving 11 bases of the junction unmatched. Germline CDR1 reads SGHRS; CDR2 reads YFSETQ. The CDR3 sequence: CASSQGLATEGEQYF. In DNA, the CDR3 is TGCGCCAGCAGCCAGGGACTAGCGACCGAGGGGGAGCAGTACTTC. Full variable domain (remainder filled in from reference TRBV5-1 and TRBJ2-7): KAGVTQTPRYLIKTRGQQVTLSCSPISGHRSVSWYQQTPGQGLQFLFEYFSETQRNKGNFPGRFSGRQFSNSRSEMNVSTLELGDSALYLCASSQGLATEGEQYFGPGTRLTVT.

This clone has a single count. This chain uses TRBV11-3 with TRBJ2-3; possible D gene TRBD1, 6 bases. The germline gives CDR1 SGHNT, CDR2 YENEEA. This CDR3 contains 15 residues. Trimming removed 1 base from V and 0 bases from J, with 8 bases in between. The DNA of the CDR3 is TGTGCCAGCAGCTTAGGACAGGAAAGCACAGATACGCAGTATTTT. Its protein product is CASSLGQESTDTQYF.

CDR3 DNA sequence: TGTGCCAGCTCACCGGCACAGGGCCTTTACAATGAGCAGTTCTTC. Translating it yields CASSPAQGLYNEQFF. This rearrangement joins TRBV18 to TRBJ2-1, with D possibly being TRBD1 (6 bases). The CDR3 runs to 15 residues. V lost 3 bases and J lost 4, with 13 bases in between. Germline V gene data show CDR1 as KGHSH and CDR2 as LQKENI.

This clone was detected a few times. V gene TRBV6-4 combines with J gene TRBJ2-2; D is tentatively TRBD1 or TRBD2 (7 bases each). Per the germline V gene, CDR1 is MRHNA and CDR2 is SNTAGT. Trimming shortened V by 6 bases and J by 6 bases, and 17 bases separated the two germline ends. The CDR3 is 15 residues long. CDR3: CASSENRGGAGELFF. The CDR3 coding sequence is TGTGCCAGCAGCGAAAACAGGGGAGGGGCCGGGGAGCTGTTTTTT.